This T cell receptor beta chain originates from a study of blood T cells in healthy people across ages. Findings and caveats of the study: Versus aged donors, long-lived donors had higher diversity and more naive CD4+ cells. The lack of PBMC sorting stopped any conclusive naive versus antigen-experienced comparison.

This clonotype was seen more than once but under ten times. Its antigen is as yet unknown. Primed by a sample-barcoded 5' primer and a J-beta primer mix, a second PCR proceeded for about 6 to 12 cycles. TCRdb reprocessed the 5' RACE reads with MiXCR, giving one entry per CDR3 protein. Of fewer than 700,000 distinct CDR3 sequences in the sample, 35% to 50% are singletons; the top ten hold around 30%. CDR3 length: 15 residues. The source is an elderly man in good health. Sequencing used blood. This chain joins TRBV12-3 or TRBV12-4 and TRBJ2-5; 7 bases fit TRBD2. The closer fit of TRBJ2-7 to the DNA end suggests the J call may be wrong. This chain's CDR3 is CASSLDAGVSPEQYF. For the CDR3, the DNA is TGTGCCAGCAGTTTAGATGCGGGAGTCTCCCCCGAGCAGTACTTC.